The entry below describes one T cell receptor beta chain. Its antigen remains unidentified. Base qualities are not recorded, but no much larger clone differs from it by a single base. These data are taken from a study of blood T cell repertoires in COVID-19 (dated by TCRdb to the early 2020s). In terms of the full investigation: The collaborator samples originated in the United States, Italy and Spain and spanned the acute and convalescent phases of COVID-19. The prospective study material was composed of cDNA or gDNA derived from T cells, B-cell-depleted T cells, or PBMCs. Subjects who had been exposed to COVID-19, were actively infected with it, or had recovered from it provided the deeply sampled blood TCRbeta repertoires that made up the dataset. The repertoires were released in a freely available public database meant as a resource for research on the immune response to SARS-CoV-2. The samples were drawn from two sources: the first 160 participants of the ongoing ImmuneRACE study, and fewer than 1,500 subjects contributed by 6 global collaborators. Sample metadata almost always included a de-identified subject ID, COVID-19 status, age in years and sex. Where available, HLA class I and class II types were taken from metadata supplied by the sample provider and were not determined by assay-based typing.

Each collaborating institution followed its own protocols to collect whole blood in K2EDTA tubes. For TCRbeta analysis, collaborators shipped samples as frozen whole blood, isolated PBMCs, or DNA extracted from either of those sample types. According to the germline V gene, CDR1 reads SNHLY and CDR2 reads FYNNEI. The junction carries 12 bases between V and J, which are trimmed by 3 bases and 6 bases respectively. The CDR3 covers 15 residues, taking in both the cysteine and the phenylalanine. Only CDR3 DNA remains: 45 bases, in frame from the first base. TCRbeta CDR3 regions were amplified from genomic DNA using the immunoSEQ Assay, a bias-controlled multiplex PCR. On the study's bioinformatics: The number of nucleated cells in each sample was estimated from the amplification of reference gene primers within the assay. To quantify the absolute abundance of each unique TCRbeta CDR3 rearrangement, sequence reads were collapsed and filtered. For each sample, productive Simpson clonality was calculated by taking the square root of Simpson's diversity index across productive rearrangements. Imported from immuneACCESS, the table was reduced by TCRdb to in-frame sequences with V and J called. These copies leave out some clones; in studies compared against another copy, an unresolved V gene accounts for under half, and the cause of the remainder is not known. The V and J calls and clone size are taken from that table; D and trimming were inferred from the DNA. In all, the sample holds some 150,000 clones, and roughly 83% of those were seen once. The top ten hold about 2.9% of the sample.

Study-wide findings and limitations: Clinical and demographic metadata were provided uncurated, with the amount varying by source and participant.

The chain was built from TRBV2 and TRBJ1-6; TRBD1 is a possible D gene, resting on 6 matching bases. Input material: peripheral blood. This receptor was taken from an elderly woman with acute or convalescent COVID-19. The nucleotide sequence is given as TGTGCCAGCAGTGAGAGGGACACCTTTAATTCACCCCTCCACTTT. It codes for CASSERDTFNSPLHF.